A selection of T cell receptor beta chains follows, all from one sample in a study of shared clonotypes between healthy human individuals. The method was immunoSEQ multiplex PCR; TCRdb's version includes in-frame clones alone and lacks a portion of them. The sample holds about 680,000 clones, 90% to 95% seen once. The sequenced sample was naive CD8+ T cells sorted from blood. These receptors originate from a man between 25 and 39 years old in good health. CDR3s include the opening cysteine and the closing phenylalanine or tryptophan. D genes are given only for firm matches. Expanded clones get a size class; other rows say once, few or many, or leave the size out.

j_gene,d_gene,len,abundance,v_gene,CDR3nt,CDR3aa
TRBJ2-7,-,15,once,TRBV27,TGTGCCAGCAGTTTATCAGGGTGGAGCTCCTACGAGCAGTACTTC,CASSLSGWSSYEQYF
TRBJ2-7,TRBD2,15,-,TRBV7-8,TGTGCCAGCAGCTTATTGACTAGCGGAAACTACGAGCAGTACTTC,CASSLLTSGNYEQYF
TRBJ2-5,-,14,-,TRBV9,TGTGCCAGCAGCATTCTGGGGAACCAAGAGACCCAGTACTTC,CASSILGNQETQYF
TRBJ2-7,-,16,-,TRBV7-8,TGTGCCAGCAGCCTGGGGCCAGGGGACCCCTCTTACGAGCAGTACTTC,CASSLGPGDPSYEQYF
TRBJ1-3,-,16,-,TRBV2,TGTGCCAGCAGTGCCGGGGGTGAATACTCTGGAAACACCATATATTTT,CASSAGGEYSGNTIYF
TRBJ2-1,TRBD1,16,-,TRBV27,TGTGCCAGCAGTGCCGGGACAGGGGTGGGGAACAATGAGCAGTTCTTC,CASSAGTGVGNNEQFF
TRBJ2-1,TRBD2,14,-,TRBV9,TGTGCCAGCAGCGGAGGACTAGCGGGCAATGAGCAGTTCTTC,CASSGGLAGNEQFF
TRBJ1-1,TRBD1,17,-,TRBV15,TGTGCCACCAGCAGAGAGACAGGGGGAGTATGGAACACTGAAGCTTTCTTT,CATSRETGGVWNTEAFF
TRBJ2-3,TRBD2,15,-,TRBV28,TGTGCCAGCAGACTCATTATGGGGATAGCGGGAGTCTCGTATTTT,CASRLIMGIAGVSYF
TRBJ2-7,-,13,-,TRBV4-1,TGCGCCAGCAGCCAAATACAGGGCTACGAGCAGTACTTC,CASSQIQGYEQYF
TRBJ1-6,TRBD1,14,-,TRBV28,TGTGCCAGCAGGAGGGACAGCTATAATTCACCCCTCCACTTT,CASRRDSYNSPLHF
TRBJ2-7,TRBD1,14,-,TRBV11-2,TGTGCCAGCAGCTTTACAGGGGGCGCTTACGAGCAGTACTTC,CASSFTGGAYEQYF
TRBJ1-2,-,14,few,TRBV12-5,TGTGCTAGTGGTTTGGTAAGGCCTGACGGAGGCTACACCTTC,CASGLVRPDGGYTF
TRBJ2-5,TRBD1,17,-,TRBV6-1,TGTGCCAGCAGTGCGTTTTTGGACAGGGGCACTCAAGAGACCCAGTACTTC,CASSAFLDRGTQETQYF
TRBJ1-2,TRBD1,13,-,TRBV5-6,TGTGCCAGCAGCTTGTGGGGGACAGATGGCTACACCTTC,CASSLWGTDGYTF
TRBJ1-2,-,14,once,TRBV6-5,TGTGCCAGCAGTCTTCAGGGAGCTCTCTATGGCTACACCTTC,CASSLQGALYGYTF